These 12 T cell receptor beta chains share one sample of origin, sequenced in a study of cytomegalovirus exposure and HLA in healthy donors. Vbeta (60) and Jbeta (13) primers were used in the PCR. Measured with immunoSEQ multiplex PCR; TCRdb has only the in-frame clones, and not every one. Counted here are about 160,000 clones, 70% to 75% occurring once; the ten biggest clones make up approximately 5%. The sample comprised PBMCs. These receptors all stem from a man younger than 30 in good health and CMV-seropositive.

V is TRBV6-1 and J is TRBJ1-2; no reliable D call. The CDR3 runs to 13 residues. The ends were cut back, 2 bases at V and 4 bases at J, with 8 bases in the middle. Germline CDR1 MNHNS, CDR2 SASEGT. Written as DNA, the CDR3 is TGTGCCAGCAGTGAATCTCTGTCCTATGGCTACACCTTC. This encodes CASSESLSYGYTF.

V is TRBV7-9 and J is TRBJ1-2; 7 bases align to TRBD1. With V trimmed by 8 bases and J by 6 bases, 12 bases remained unmatched. Germline CDR1 is SEHNR and CDR2 is FQNEAQ (reference sequence). The CDR3 length is 14 residues. The CDR3 DNA reads as TGTGCCAGCTACTTAGGGGCAGGGGGAGATGGCTACACCTTC. Amino acids: CASYLGAGGDGYTF.

The table lists this clone with a few counts. The rearrangement links TRBV7-9 to TRBJ2-3; 11 nucleotides align to TRBD2. Germline loops: CDR1 SEHNR, CDR2 FQNEAQ (reference sequence). The CDR3 sequence is 15 residues long. J gave up 4 bases and V 8 bases, and 8 bases lay outside the gene matches. The CDR3: CASGTGTSGPDTQYF. The DNA of the CDR3 is TGTGCCAGCGGGACCGGGACTAGCGGCCCAGATACGCAGTATTTT.

This clone was detected once. The rearrangement joins TRBV6-4 to TRBJ2-3; perhaps TRBD2 as D (5 bases). The CDR3 is 16 amino acids. V was pared by 0 bases and J by 6 bases, with 16 bases between. Germline loops: CDR1 MRHNA, CDR2 SNTAGT. The CDR3 loop is CASSDSPGSKIDTQYF. DNA of the CDR3: TGTGCCAGCAGTGACTCGCCGGGATCTAAAATTGATACGCAGTATTTT.

The rearrangement uses TRBV15 and TRBJ2-3, with 9 bases aligning to TRBD2. Germline assignment: CDR1 LNHNV and CDR2 YYDKDF (reference sequence). This CDR3 has 18 amino acids. After removal of 0 bases from V and 0 bases from J, the junction contained 7 bases not matched to a gene. CDR3 DNA: TGTGCCACCAGCAGAGATCGGCAGCGGGGGGCCAGCACAGATACGCAGTATTTT. Translated, it gives CATSRDRQRGASTDTQYF. Full variable domain (missing parts from reference TRBV15 and TRBJ2-3): DAMVIQNPRYQVTQFGKPVTLSCSQTLNHNVMYWYQQKSSQAPKLLFHYYDKDFNNEADTPDNFQSRRPNTSFCFLDIRSPGLGDTAMYLCATSRDRQRGASTDTQYFGPGTRLTVL.

The rearrangement uses TRBV10-3 and TRBJ1-5; the D gene is possibly TRBD1 (5 bases). The CDR3 sequence is 16 residues long. Germline values: CDR1 ENHRY, CDR2 SYGVKD. V was pared by 1 base and J by 0 bases, with 10 bases between. The CDR3 nucleotides read TGTGCCATCAGTGAGTATGGGGACTCTAGCAATCAGCCCCAGCATTTT. It is translated as CAISEYGDSSNQPQHF.

This chain links TRBV28 with TRBJ1-1; the D is unclear. The V gene's germline CDR1 is MDHEN and CDR2 SYDVKM. The CDR3 is 12 residues long. With 8 bases removed from V and 0 bases from J, the gap between germline ends came to 7 bases. The CDR3 region is CASGSVNTEAFF. In DNA, the CDR3 is TGTGCCAGCGGTTCAGTGAACACTGAAGCTTTCTTT.

Note on this clone: This specimen includes other DNA sequences encoding the same CDR3. The chain has TRBV7-9 and TRBJ1-1; D gene ambiguous. CDR1 SEHNR and CDR2 FQNEAQ come from the germline V gene (reference sequence). The CDR3 is made up of 13 amino acids. Trimming took 5 bases from V and 0 from J, leaving 7 bases between them. The CDR3 coding sequence is TGTGCCAGCAGCCTGACTGTGAACACTGAAGCTTTCTTT. Translated: CASSLTVNTEAFF.

V gene TRBV7-3 combines with J gene TRBJ2-3, with TRBD2 identical over 7 bases. The J segment lost 4 bases and the V segment lost 4 bases, leaving 5 bases of the junction unmatched. The CDR3 is made up of 14 amino acids. Looked up from germline, CDR1 is SGHTA and CDR2 is FQGTGA. CDR3 nucleotides: TGTGCCAGCAGCTCGACCGCGGGGGCAGATACGCAGTATTTT. Encoded protein: CASSSTAGADTQYF. Based on the CDR3 plus reference TRBV7-3 and TRBJ2-3, the full variable domain is GAGVSQTPSNKVTEKGKYVELRCDPISGHTALYWYRQSLGQGPEFLIYFQGTGAADDSGLPNDRFFAVRPEGSVSTLKIQRTERGDSAVYLCASSSTAGADTQYFGPGTRLTVL.

The V and J genes are TRBV4-1 and TRBJ2-1; a weak D match, TRBD2 (6 bases). V gave up 2 bases and J gave up 6 bases, with 17 bases separating them. Germline lookup yields CDR1 MGHRA and CDR2 YSYEKL. The CDR3 covers 16 residues. CDR3 in amino acids: CASSQSFLTSSNEQFF. For the CDR3, the DNA is TGCGCCAGCAGCCAATCCTTCCTAACTAGCTCCAATGAGCAGTTCTTC.

This clone was observed a handful of times. J is TRBJ2-7 and V is TRBV11-3, with unresolved D. The length of the CDR3 is 14 residues. V was trimmed by 5 bases and J by 3 bases, leaving 14 bases between them. Germline V CDR1 and CDR2: SGHNT, YENEEA. The CDR3 DNA sequence: TGTGCCAGCAGCCTAAGTTTTGGAAACTACGAGCAGTACGTC. Translated: CASSLSFGNYEQYV.

The chain employs TRBV18 and TRBJ1-5, with D unresolved. Trimming pared 2 bases from V and 7 bases from J, leaving 15 bases between. Germline V gives CDR1 KGHSH, CDR2 LQKENI. This CDR3 region has 15 residues. The CDR3 loop is CASSPEAGWEQPQHF. CDR3 bases: TGTGCCAGCTCACCAGAGGCGGGTTGGGAGCAGCCCCAGCATTTT.